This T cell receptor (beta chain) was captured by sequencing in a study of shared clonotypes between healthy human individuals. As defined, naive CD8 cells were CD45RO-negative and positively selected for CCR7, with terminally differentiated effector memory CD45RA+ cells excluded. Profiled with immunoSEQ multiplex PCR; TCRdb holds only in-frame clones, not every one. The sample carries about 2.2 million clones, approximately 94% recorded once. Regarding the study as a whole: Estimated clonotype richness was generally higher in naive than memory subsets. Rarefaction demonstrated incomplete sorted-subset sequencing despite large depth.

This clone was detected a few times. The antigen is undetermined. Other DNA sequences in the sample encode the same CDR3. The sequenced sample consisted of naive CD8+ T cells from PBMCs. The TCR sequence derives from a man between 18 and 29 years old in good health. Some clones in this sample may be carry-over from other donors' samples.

The CDR3 here is CASSLQGGTGELFF. CDR3 nucleotide sequence: TGTGCCAGCAGTTTACAGGGTGGCACCGGGGAGCTGTTTTTT. The chain couples TRBV28 to TRBJ2-2; weak D call: TRBD1 (5 bases). The CDR3 is made up of 14 amino acids. V lost 2 bases to trimming and J lost 4 bases, with 8 bases between them. Per germline, CDR1 MDHEN and CDR2 SYDVKM.